This entry lists 8 T cell receptor beta chains sequenced from one sample in a study of CD8 T cells in Susac syndrome (dated by TCRdb to the late 2010s). The library was prepared using the immunoSEQ multiplex PCR assay. RNA was extracted using the RNeasy kit, and about 0.45 to 1 ug of the RNA was reverse transcribed with random hexamers. TCRdb reran the public reads through fastp at Q25 and MiXCR, keeping productive beta chains. Each CDR3 protein appears once, grouped with its most common genes and DNA. The sample contains around 180,000 distinct CDR3 sequences, 94% of them found a single time. Of the sample, over 0.095% is held by the ten largest clones. Specimen: CD4+ T cells from PBMCs. Receptors originate from a human donor with Susac syndrome.

The chain employs TRBV5-1 and TRBJ2-2; 13 bases fit TRBD2. CDR1 and CDR2 from the germline V gene are SGHRS and YFSETQ. The CDR3 spans 15 residues. With 5 bases clipped from V and 6 bases from J, the junction kept 4 bases outside the gene matches. The CDR3 reads CASRSGTSGAGELFF. DNA of the CDR3: TGCGCCAGCAGGTCCGGGACTAGCGGGGCCGGGGAGCTGTTTTTT.

The chain couples TRBV12-3 or TRBV12-4 to TRBJ2-7, with 12 positions matching TRBD2. V shed 5 bases and J 4 bases; nucleotides not matched to a gene: 9. The CDR3 totals 16 residues. Here the CDR3 reads CASSPRLAGGHYEQYF. Written as DNA, the CDR3 is TGTGCCAGCAGTCCCCGTCTAGCGGGGGGGCATTACGAGCAGTACTTC.

This chain's CDR3 is CASSMAGQGGYEQFF. The CDR3 DNA reads as TGTGCCAGTAGTATGGCGGGACAGGGCGGCTATGAGCAGTTCTTC. This chain links TRBV19 with TRBJ2-1; 9 nucleotides agree with TRBD1. The V gene end was trimmed by 3 bases and the J gene end by 8 bases; junction bases not matched to a gene: 8. The CDR3 extends over 15 amino acids. Germline V gene data show CDR1 as LNHDA and CDR2 as SQIVND (reference sequence).

The chain recombines TRBV5-6 with TRBJ2-2; no clear D. CDR1 and CDR2 (germline): SGHDT, YYEEEE. The CDR3 totals 12 residues. V lost 2 bases to trimming and J lost 8 bases, with 7 bases between them. The CDR3 sequence is CASSFQAGELFF. CDR3 in DNA: TGTGCCAGCAGCTTCCAAGCTGGGGAGCTGTTTTTT.

V and J are TRBV4-1 and TRBJ1-6; D unresolved. In germline, CDR1 is MGHRA, CDR2 YSYEKL. Trimming shortened V by 0 bases and J by 0 bases, and 18 bases separated the two germline ends. CDR3 size: 20 residues. The CDR3 protein is CASSQDGFLQTSSYNSPLHF. The CDR3 DNA reads TGCGCCAGCAGCCAAGATGGTTTCCTACAGACGAGCTCCTATAATTCACCCCTCCACTTT.

The J gene is TRBJ1-4, the V gene TRBV30, with 7 positions matching TRBD1. The CDR3 sequence is 14 residues long. V lost 3 bases and J lost 7; bases outside the gene matches: 8. Germline CDR1 and CDR2: GTSNPN and SVGIG (reference sequence). The CDR3 sequence: CAWRGNRGGEKLFF. Written as DNA, the CDR3 is TGTGCCTGGAGAGGGAACAGGGGTGGTGAAAAACTGTTTTTT.

The chain uses TRBV11-3 and TRBJ2-2; unclear D gene. Germline V gives CDR1 SGHNT, CDR2 YENEEA. This CDR3 contains 14 residues. The V gene lost 1 base and the J gene lost 7 bases, with 10 bases spanning the gap. The chain's CDR3 is CASSLGVVGGELFF. The CDR3 DNA reads as TGTGCCAGCAGCTTAGGAGTTGTTGGCGGGGAGCTGTTTTTT.

V usage is TRBV15 and J usage is TRBJ1-5, with TRBD1 matching 7 bases. The CDR3 spans 16 residues. Germline V gene data show CDR1 as LNHNV and CDR2 as YYDKDF (reference sequence). V gave up 0 bases and J gave up 2 bases; unmatched junction bases: 4. CDR3 sequence (DNA): TGTGCCACCAGCAGAGATGACAGGGCAGGCAATCAGCCCCAGCATTTT. Translation: CATSRDDRAGNQPQHF.